This TCR beta chain is drawn from a study of regulatory T cells in long-lasting Graves disease. Study results and limitations: Persistent Graves' patients possessed reduced TCR diversity relative to recently diagnosed ones.

Time point specified: persistent/refractory GD, antithyroid drugs over 5 years with positive TRAb. The TCR library used RNA extracted from PBMCs. Germline V gene lookup returns CDR1 MNHEY and CDR2 SMNVEV (reference sequence). The CDR3 has 17 residues. A word on this clonotype: Its antigen is unknown. At one of its ends the junction is not consistent with the germline gene, which may arise from a read error.

Libraries of TCR beta came from iRepertoire HTBI primers plus Arm-PCR of CDR3 regions. TCRdb reprocessed the multiplex PCR reads via MiXCR and lists one record per CDR3 protein. The table records over 350,000 distinct CDR3 sequences, around 20% of them present only once. The clonotype comes from a female donor with Graves disease. The chain has TRBV27 and TRBJ1-2; 10 bases align to TRBD1. Material: peripheral blood mononuclear cells (PBMCs), obtained when the disease was refractory, from a patient treated with antithyroid drugs. The CDR3 loop is CASHARDRGPPDYGHTF. The CDR3 nucleotides read TGTGCCAGCCATGCGCGGGACAGGGGCCCACCAGACTATGGCCACACCTTC.